The following is a TCR beta chain sequence with its context. Its matching antigen is unknown. The data were taken from a study of radiotherapy plus CTLA-4 blockade in lung cancer. Study-level points and caveats: After treatment with radiotherapy plus ipilimumab, TCR clones that came from the tumor expanded in blood.

The CDR3 spans 17 residues. From germline, CDR1 is MNHNS and CDR2 SASEGT. Between the trimmed V and J ends, which lost 4 bases and 0 bases, there was a span of 13 bases. Generated by immunoSEQ multiplex PCR, the TCRdb table keeps only in-frame clones and is missing some. The profile shows more than 90,000 clones, about 91% of them singletons. The V call is TRBV6-1, the J call TRBJ2-6, with D uncertain. This TCR came from a human donor with non-small cell lung cancer that progressed on radiotherapy plus ipilimumab. This specimen was peripheral blood, taken from a patient treated with radiotherapy plus ipilimumab. This chain's CDR3 is CASSVLREPSGANVLTF. CDR3 bases: TGTGCCAGCAGTGTATTAAGGGAACCCTCTGGGGCCAACGTCCTGACTTTC.